The clone carrying this TCR beta chain was seen only a few times. Antigen specificity is unknown. These data come from a study of T-cell reconstitution after alpha-beta-depleted transplantation in children. General observations from the study: In patients about two months after transplant, alpha-beta T cells reportedly arose from several hundred expanded graft clones. The origin of high day-60 TCRbeta diversity in some patients lay in surviving recipient T cells and thymic progenitors. One year after transplant, T-cell counts and diversity came mostly from newly produced T cells.

This sample's TCRbeta library carried unique molecular identifier barcodes. In TCRdb, the PCR reads were re-called with MiXCR into one record per CDR3 protein. The table includes under 400,000 distinct CDR3 sequences, around 20% detected once. Germline V gene sequence: CDR1 SGHTA, CDR2 FQGTGA. V was pared by 5 bases and J by 4 bases, with 6 bases of the junction left unmatched. This CDR3 region has 15 residues. The V and J genes are TRBV7-3 and TRBJ2-3; 10 positions agree with TRBD2. The clonotype comes from a male patient between 5 and 17 years old who had a stem cell transplant for acute lymphoblastic leukemia, so the T cells may come from the graft donor. The sample in question was PBMCs, mostly from graft donor cells, obtained 180 days after TCRalphabeta/CD19-depleted stem cell transplant. CDR3 in amino acids: CASSPSGSSPDTQYF. CDR3 nucleotides: TGTGCCAGCAGCCCTAGCGGGAGCTCCCCAGATACGCAGTATTTT.